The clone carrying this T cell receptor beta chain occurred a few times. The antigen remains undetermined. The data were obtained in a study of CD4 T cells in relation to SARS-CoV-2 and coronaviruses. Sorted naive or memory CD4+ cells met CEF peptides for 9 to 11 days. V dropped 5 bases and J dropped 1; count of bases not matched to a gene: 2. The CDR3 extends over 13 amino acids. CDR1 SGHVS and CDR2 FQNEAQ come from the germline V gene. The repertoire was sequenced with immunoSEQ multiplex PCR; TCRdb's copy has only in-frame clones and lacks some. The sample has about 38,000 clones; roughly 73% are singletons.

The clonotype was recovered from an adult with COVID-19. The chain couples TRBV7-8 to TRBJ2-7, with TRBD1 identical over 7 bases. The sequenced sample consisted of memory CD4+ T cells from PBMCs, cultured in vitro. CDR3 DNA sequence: TGTGCCAGCAGCCGGGACAGATCCTACGAGCAGTACTTC. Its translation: CASSRDRSYEQYF. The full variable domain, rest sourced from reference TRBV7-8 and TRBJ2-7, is GAGVSQSPRYKVAKRGQDVALRCDPISGHVSLFWYQQALGQGPEFLTYFQNEAQLDKSGLPSDRFFAERPEGSVSTLKIQRTQQEDSAVYLCASSRDRSYEQYFGPGTRLTVT.